These 6 T cell receptor beta chains originate from one sample sequenced in a study of T cells in Graves' hyperthyroidism and ophthalmopathy. TCR beta CDR3 regions were amplified from RNA. An initial round of RT-PCR targeting the TCR CDR3 relied on the HTBI primer set. A single record per CDR3 protein comes from TCRdb applying MiXCR to the multiplex PCR reads. The sample records hundreds of thousands of distinct CDR3 sequences, 11% to 15% being singletons. The sequencing sample was made of blood. These receptor sequences come from a woman aged 18 to 35 with Graves' hyperthyroidism.

The chain employs TRBV11-2 and TRBJ2-7; D gene uncertain. From germline, CDR1 is SGHAT and CDR2 FQNNGV. The CDR3 spans 15 residues. Trimming left V 2 bases short and J 2 bases short, with 13 bases between. Here the CDR3 DNA reads TGTGCCAGCAGCTTAAGTAGCTACCTCACCTACGAGCAGTACTTC. It yields the protein CASSLSSYLTYEQYF.

This clonotype was counted a few times. This chain links TRBV6-2 or TRBV6-3 with TRBJ2-2; the D gene is possibly TRBD1 (5 bases). Deletions cut 0 bases from V and 2 bases from J, with 19 bases between. The CDR3 is 19 residues long. Germline V gives CDR1 MNHEY, CDR2 SVGEGT. CDR3 protein: CASSYSRASKGLNTGELFF. In DNA, the CDR3 is TGTGCCAGCAGTTACTCCAGGGCATCTAAGGGGCTAAACACCGGGGAGCTGTTTTTT.

The chain carries TRBV6-1 and TRBJ2-3; D might be TRBD1 or TRBD2, each matching 5 bases. The CDR3 sequence is 19 residues long. CDR1 MNHNS and CDR2 SASEGT come from the germline V gene. V was cut by 3 bases and J by 5 bases, with 27 bases left in between. CDR3 DNA sequence: TGTGCCAGCAGTGACCTCAAATATCGGGACCGATGGCAGGAAGATACGCAGTATTTT. As protein: CASSDLKYRDRWQEDTQYF.

V usage is TRBV20-1 and J usage is TRBJ2-5; D might be TRBD2 (5 bases). The CDR3 covers 14 residues. The V and J ends lost 5 bases and 2 bases respectively, with 15 bases between them. Germline V lookup: CDR1 DFQATT, CDR2 SNEGSKA (reference sequence). CDR3 loop: CSAQKTEGQETQYF. CDR3 nucleotide sequence: TGCAGTGCTCAGAAAACAGAGGGTCAAGAGACCCAGTACTTC.

This clonotype was seen repeatedly, ten times or more. The rearrangement links TRBV20-1 to TRBJ2-1; D is unclear. The germline V gene has CDR1 DFQATT and CDR2 SNEGSKA (reference sequence). The CDR3 extends over 8 amino acids. The CDR3 loop reads CTHNEQFF. In DNA, the CDR3 is TGCACACACAATGAGCAGTTCTTC.

This clonotype was counted many times. The chain employs TRBV11-2 and TRBJ2-5; D may be TRBD2 (6 bases). CDR3 length equals 16 residues. The germline V gene has CDR1 SGHAT and CDR2 FQNNGV. Trimming cost V 1 base and J 2 bases, with 14 bases left between them. CDR3 amino acids: CASSLVTGAHQETQYF. The CDR3 nucleotides are TGTGCCAGCAGCTTAGTTACGGGAGCCCATCAAGAGACCCAGTACTTC.